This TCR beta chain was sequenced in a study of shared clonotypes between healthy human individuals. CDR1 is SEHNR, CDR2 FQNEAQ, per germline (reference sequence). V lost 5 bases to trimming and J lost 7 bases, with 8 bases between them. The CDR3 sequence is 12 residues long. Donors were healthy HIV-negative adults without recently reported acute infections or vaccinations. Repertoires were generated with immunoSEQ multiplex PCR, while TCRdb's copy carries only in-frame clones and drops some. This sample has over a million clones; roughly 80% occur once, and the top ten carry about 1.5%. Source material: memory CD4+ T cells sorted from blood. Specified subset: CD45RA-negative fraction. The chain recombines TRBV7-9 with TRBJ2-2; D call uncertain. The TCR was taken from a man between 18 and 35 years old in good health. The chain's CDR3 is CASSQSDGELFF. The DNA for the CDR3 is TGTGCCAGCAGCCAATCAGACGGGGAGCTGTTTTTT.